Listed here are 16 T cell receptor beta chains from one sample, sequenced in a study of blood T cell repertoires in COVID-19. TCRdb keeps only in-frame clones here, not all; method: immunoSEQ multiplex PCR. The sample lists about 58,000 clones; 60% to 85% were seen once. The material sequenced was peripheral blood. The origin of the receptors is a human donor in a cohort sampled during active COVID-19.

This chain connects TRBV4-3 to TRBJ2-3; TRBD1 might be the D (5 bases). The CDR3 is made up of 14 amino acids. Per germline, CDR1 LGHNA and CDR2 YSLEER. Trimming took off 3 bases at V and 1 base at J, with 8 bases between the two ends. CDR3 bases: TGCGCCAGCAGCCACGGACAACGCACAGATACGCAGTATTTT. Translated: CASSHGQRTDTQYF.

The CDR3 sequence: CSVEQGGNYGYTF. Here the CDR3 DNA reads TGCAGCGTTGAACAGGGCGGTAACTATGGCTACACCTTC. This sequence joins TRBV29-1 and TRBJ1-2, with D maybe TRBD1 (5 bases). From germline, CDR1 is SQVTM and CDR2 ANQGSEA. The CDR3 is made up of 13 amino acids. V lost 2 bases and J lost 1, with 8 bases in between.

V usage is TRBV30 and J usage is TRBJ1-1; D unresolved. This CDR3 spans 13 amino acids. V was trimmed by 2 bases and J by 0 bases, leaving 7 bases between them. CDR1 and CDR2 from the germline V gene are GTSNPN and SVGIG (reference sequence). The CDR3: CAWSFTVNTEAFF. DNA of the CDR3: TGTGCCTGGAGTTTTACAGTGAACACTGAAGCTTTCTTT. Supplemented by reference TRBV30 and TRBJ1-1, the full variable domain reads SQTIHQWPATLVQPVGSPLSLECTVEGTSNPNLYWYRQAAGRGLQLLFYSVGIGQISSEVPQNLSASRPQDRQFILSSKKLLLSDSGFYLCAWSFTVNTEAFFGQGTRLTVV.

The sample holds one count of this clone. The V and J genes are TRBV7-3 and TRBJ2-1, with 11 bases identical to TRBD2. J lost 12 bases, V lost 0 bases, and 7 bases had no gene match. There are 15 residues in the CDR3. In germline, CDR1 is SGHTA, CDR2 FQGTGA. CDR3 residues: CASSLTSGGASRQFF. For the CDR3, the DNA is TGTGCCAGCAGCTTAACTAGCGGGGGGGCCAGTAGGCAGTTCTTC.

This clone was seen once. The rearrangement joins TRBV11-2 to TRBJ1-5, with D unclear. The V and J ends lost 1 base and 6 bases respectively, with 13 bases between them. CDR3 length: 15 amino acids. The V gene's germline CDR1 is SGHAT and CDR2 FQNNGV. The CDR3 region is CASSLVASTTQPQHF. The DNA for the CDR3 is TGTGCCAGCAGCTTAGTCGCATCCACAACTCAGCCCCAGCATTTT.

This CDR3 reads CASRASNYGYTF. CDR3 DNA: TGTGCCAGCAGGGCTTCTAACTATGGCTACACCTTC. The chain carries TRBV6-5 and TRBJ1-2; D is undetermined. Deletions cut 6 bases from V and 0 bases from J, with 5 bases between. From germline, CDR1 is MNHEY and CDR2 SVGAGI. The CDR3 extends over 12 amino acids.

The rearrangement links TRBV15 to TRBJ1-5; TRBD1 might be the D (5 bases). Germline values: CDR1 LNHNV, CDR2 YYDKDF (reference sequence). The CDR3 consists of 19 residues. V was cut by 3 bases and J by 0 bases, with 21 bases left in between. CDR3 protein: CATSRGGRAASYSNQPQHF. The CDR3 DNA reads as TGTGCCACCAGCAGGGGGGGGAGAGCCGCATCCTATAGCAATCAGCCCCAGCATTTT.

This clone was counted a few times. The V call is TRBV24-1, the J call TRBJ1-1; a weak D match, TRBD1 (6 bases). From germline, CDR1 is KGHDR and CDR2 SFDVKD. The V end was cut by 5 bases, the J end by 2 bases, with 11 bases between. The CDR3 is made up of 14 amino acids. CDR3 protein: CATSGGTPNTEAFF. The CDR3 nucleotides read TGTGCCACCAGTGGTGGGACACCTAACACTGAAGCTTTCTTT.

This chain links TRBV7-9 with TRBJ2-7, with 8 positions matching TRBD1. The CDR3 has 14 residues. CDR1 and CDR2 from the germline V gene are SEHNR and FQNEAQ (reference sequence). V trimming: 3 bases; J trimming: 6 bases; junction bases outside the gene matches: 7. The CDR3 DNA follows: TGTGCCAGCAGCTTCTCGGACAGGGTAGCCGAGCAGTACTTC. Its protein product is CASSFSDRVAEQYF. Full variable domain (rest looked up from reference TRBV7-9 and TRBJ2-7): DTGVSQNPRHKITKRGQNVTFRCDPISEHNRLYWYRQTLGQGPEFLTYFQNEAQLEKSRLLSDRFSAERPKGSFSTLEIQRTEQGDSAMYLCASSFSDRVAEQYFGPGTRLTVT.

This clone has a handful of counts. The J gene is TRBJ1-2, the V gene TRBV7-9; D gene unclear. This CDR3 contains 12 residues. V lost 4 bases and J lost 4, with 7 bases in between. Per the germline V gene, CDR1 is SEHNR and CDR2 is FQNEAQ (reference sequence). CDR3 in amino acids: CASSSGSYGYTF. The CDR3 coding sequence is TGTGCCAGCAGCTCGGGGAGCTATGGCTACACCTTC. The whole variable domain, remainder taken from reference TRBV7-9 and TRBJ1-2, is DTGVSQNPRHKITKRGQNVTFRCDPISEHNRLYWYRQTLGQGPEFLTYFQNEAQLEKSRLLSDRFSAERPKGSFSTLEIQRTEQGDSAMYLCASSSGSYGYTFGSGTRLTVV.

This clone was picked up one time. The chain carries TRBV6-5 and TRBJ2-7; perhaps TRBD1 as D (5 bases). This CDR3 region has 13 residues. CDR1 MNHEY and CDR2 SVGAGI come from the germline V gene. The ends were cut back, 6 bases at V and 4 bases at J, with 13 bases in the middle. The CDR3 DNA is TGTGCCAGCAGACACCCTACAGGTTACGAGCAGTACTTC. Its protein is CASRHPTGYEQYF.

The gene calls are TRBV5-1 and TRBJ2-7, with 10 bases lining up with TRBD1. The CDR3 sequence is 16 residues long. Trimming took 4 bases from V and 3 from J; bases not matched to a gene: 10. CDR1 and CDR2 (germline): SGHRS, YFSETQ. In DNA form, the CDR3 reads TGCGCCAGCAGCATAACATCCGGGACAGGGGACTACGAGCAGTACTTC. Residues: CASSITSGTGDYEQYF. Variable domain in full (rest from reference TRBV5-1 and TRBJ2-7): KAGVTQTPRYLIKTRGQQVTLSCSPISGHRSVSWYQQTPGQGLQFLFEYFSETQRNKGNFPGRFSGRQFSNSRSEMNVSTLELGDSALYLCASSITSGTGDYEQYFGPGTRLTVT.

V usage is TRBV5-1 and J usage is TRBJ2-5; D gene unclear. Germline V CDR1 and CDR2: SGHRS, YFSETQ. CDR3 size: 12 residues. V dropped 1 base and J dropped 4 bases, with 5 bases sitting between them. The CDR3, as DNA: TGCGCCAGCAGCTTGTCGGGAGAGACCCAGTACTTC. It codes for CASSLSGETQYF.

This chain connects TRBV5-1 to TRBJ1-4; TRBD1 is a possible D gene (5 bases). The CDR3 loop spans 15 amino acids. V lost 4 bases, J lost 0 bases, and 10 bases lay in between. Germline lookup yields CDR1 SGHRS and CDR2 YFSETQ. CDR3 in DNA: TGCGCCAGCAGCACAGGACGTGCAACTAATGAAAAACTGTTTTTT. This gives the protein CASSTGRATNEKLFF.

This clone appeared a few times. This chain joins TRBV3-1 (or the pseudogene TRBV3-2) and TRBJ1-3, with a weak D call TRBD1 (5 bases). The germline V gene has CDR1 LGHDT and CDR2 YNNKEL (reference sequence). Trimming shortened V by 2 bases and J by 4 bases, and 9 bases separated the two germline ends. This CDR3 is built from 14 residues. The chain's CDR3 is CASSQQGSGNTIYF. Written as DNA, the CDR3 is TGTGCCAGCAGCCAACAGGGCTCCGGAAACACCATATATTTT.

The chain carries TRBV6-4 and TRBJ1-2, with D perhaps matching TRBD1 (5 bases). V lost 4 bases and J 6 bases, leaving 18 bases between the germline ends. The germline V gene has CDR1 MRHNA and CDR2 SNTAGT. This CDR3 comprises 15 residues. CDR3: CASSASHGAQNGYTF. The CDR3 DNA follows: TGTGCCAGCAGTGCCTCCCATGGGGCGCAGAATGGCTACACCTTC.